This T cell receptor (beta chain) was retrieved from a study of shared clonotypes between healthy human individuals (dated by TCRdb to the early 2020s). With regard to the full study: Two women and three men aged 18 to 49 years were included in the cohort. For each donor, CD4 naive and CD4 memory were each given three plates, CD8 naive was given two plates, and CD8 memory was given one plate. To estimate repertoire size and how much clonotypes are shared between individuals, the study performed deep sequencing of blood TCR repertoires from 4 to 6 healthy adults. Different laboratories and diverse techniques were used to prepare libraries and sequence TCR repertoires, to increase sequencing depth and limit assay-specific biases. Per donor, leukapheresis produced somewhere between about 0.9 and 10 billion PBMCs. General findings and caveats noted by the study authors: Larger estimated clonotype richness was generally found for naive subsets than for memory subsets. Pairwise subsampling led to the expectation that sequencing depth would affect the degree of clonotype sharing among donors. Even with the large sequencing depth, rarefaction of the sorted-subset datasets indicated that sequencing was incomplete. Sharing across several donors was observed for approximately 5% of naive CD4, about 4% of naive CD8, 2% to 2.5% of memory CD4, and less than 0.45% of memory CD8 clonotypes. Only blood was sampled, and tissue TCR repertoires likely differ from those in blood. The genetic and exposure-history diversity represented was limited by the small number of donors. Compared with non-shared clonotypes, clonotypes shared by all four sorted-subset donors had higher generation probabilities.

Using the deep immunoSEQ assay, TCR CDR3 regions were amplified from genomic DNA by multiplex PCR. For each cell subset, the extracted genomic DNA was distributed evenly across all wells of several immunoSEQ 96-well plates, and each plate served as one replicate. For sorted subsets, around 0.2 ug genomic DNA, equal to tens of thousands of T cell genomes, was loaded into each replicate PCR. Purified libraries were measured with a Qubit 3.0 fluorometer, size-checked on a Bioanalyzer 2100, and measured again with the KAPA Library Quantification kit. Each immunoSEQ 96-well plate was sequenced on its own single-read 150-cycle Illumina NextSeq 550 flow cell. Regarding the original processing steps: Because the immunoSEQ output included only junctional sequences and no quality scores, the filtering could not be the same as the filtering used for full-length reads. Sequences were annotated with PyIR, a Python wrapper for IgBLAST v1.9, using IMGT germline references to assign V/J genes and CDR3. Reads were filtered out if the reads had weak V/J assignments (E-value above 1e-6), no CDR3, stop codons, out-of-frame junctions, or ambiguous translated residues. V3J clonotypes were defined as sequences sharing the same inferred V gene, J gene, and CDR3 amino acid sequence. To compute the percentage overlap between repertoires, the number of shared unique clonotypes was divided by the size of the smaller repertoire. Richness of each repertoire was evaluated using RTK rarefaction, the Chao1 estimator, and Recon v2.1 estimates of unobserved clonotypes. OLGA was used to compute generation probabilities for all TCRbeta clonotypes that the gDNA method yielded from several donors. TCRdb provides this immuneACCESS table in a form limited to in-frame rearrangements. Some clones are lacking; in checked studies, under half of them reflect an unresolved V gene, and why the rest are absent is not known. That table furnishes V, J and clone size, whereas the DNA furnished D and trimming. Present in this sample are millions of clones, over 85% of which were seen just once. Around 0.15% of the sample goes to the ten largest clones.

Trimming takes 2 bases off V and 6 bases off J; junction bases not matched to a gene: 8. Taken from cysteine to phenylalanine, the CDR3 has 16 residues. The kept DNA is CDR3 alone, 48 bases in frame from the first base. Turning to this clone: Its antigen remains undetermined. Base quality data are lacking; no much larger clone is found one base away.

The donors were healthy, HIV-negative adults who had no recently reported acute infections or vaccinations. Every donor was a Caucasian adult living in Nashville, Tennessee, USA. CD4+ T cells were enriched by magnetic negative selection, after which naive cells were positively selected on CD45RA and the negative fraction was taken as the memory subset. Blood was obtained by leukapheresis, after which PBMCs were separated by Ficoll-Histopaque density gradient centrifugation and cryopreserved in liquid nitrogen vapor phase. Analytical flow cytometry was used to check the purity and quantity of every magnetically sorted T cell population. Genomic DNA was isolated from every sorted fraction and measured by UV absorbance on a Nanodrop 2000c.

The sequence derives from a man aged 18-30 years in good health. Sequencing input: naive CD4+ T cells sorted from blood. The cell subset or site tag for this specimen amounts to: CD45RA+ positively selected. The V and J segments used are TRBV23-1 and TRBJ1-4; 8 bases in between match TRBD1. TRBV23-1 is sorted into the ORF group, with uncertain function. This receptor has the CDR3 CASSQDPGTGYEKLFF. The DNA reads TGCGCCAGCAGTCAAGATCCCGGGACAGGATATGAAAAACTGTTTTTT.